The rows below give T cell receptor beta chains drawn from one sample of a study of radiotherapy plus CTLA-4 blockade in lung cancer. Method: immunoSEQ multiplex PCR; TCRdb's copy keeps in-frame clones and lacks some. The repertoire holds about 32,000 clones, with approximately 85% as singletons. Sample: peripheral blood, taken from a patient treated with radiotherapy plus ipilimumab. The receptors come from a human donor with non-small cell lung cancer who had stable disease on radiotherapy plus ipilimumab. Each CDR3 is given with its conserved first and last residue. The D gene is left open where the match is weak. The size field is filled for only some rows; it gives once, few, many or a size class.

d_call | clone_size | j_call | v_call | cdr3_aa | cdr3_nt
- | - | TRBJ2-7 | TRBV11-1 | CASSPRRDSYEQYF | TGTGCCAGCAGCCCCCGACGGGACTCCTACGAGCAGTACTTC
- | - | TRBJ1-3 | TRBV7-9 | CASSLRAGSGNTIYF | TGTGCCAGCAGCTTGAGGGCAGGCTCTGGAAACACCATATATTTT
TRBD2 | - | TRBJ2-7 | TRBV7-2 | CASSPVAGATYEQYF | TGTGCCAGCAGCCCAGTAGCGGGGGCCACCTACGAGCAGTACTTC
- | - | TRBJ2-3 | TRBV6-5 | CASSYGGISTDTQYF | TGTGCCAGCAGTTACGGGGGGATCAGCACAGATACGCAGTATTTT
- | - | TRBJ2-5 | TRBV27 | CASSLIQETQYF | TGTGCCAGCAGTTTAATACAAGAGACCCAGTACTTC
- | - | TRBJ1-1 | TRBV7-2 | CASSFISRGSTEAFF | TGTGCCAGCAGCTTCATCTCCAGGGGCAGCACTGAAGCTTTCTTT
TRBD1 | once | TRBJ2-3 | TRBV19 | CASTTVRDRSTDTQYF | TGTGCCAGTACCACGGTCCGGGACAGAAGCACAGATACGCAGTATTTT
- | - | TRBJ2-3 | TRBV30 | CAWSGAWGPSDTQYF | TGTGCCTGGAGTGGGGCATGGGGGCCTTCAGATACGCAGTATTTT
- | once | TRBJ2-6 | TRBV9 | CASSATDRPVANVLTF | TGTGCCAGCAGCGCCACGGACAGACCAGTTGCCAACGTCCTGACTTTC
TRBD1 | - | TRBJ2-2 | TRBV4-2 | CASSLRSTGVAGELFF | TGTGCCAGCAGCCTCCGCTCGACAGGGGTCGCCGGGGAGCTGTTTTTT
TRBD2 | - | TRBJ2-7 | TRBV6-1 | CASSEVSGSYEQYF | TGTGCCAGCAGTGAAGTTAGCGGGAGCTACGAGCAGTACTTC
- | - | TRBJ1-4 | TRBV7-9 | CASSLGQNEKLFF | TGTGCCAGCAGCTTAGGCCAGAATGAAAAACTGTTTTTT
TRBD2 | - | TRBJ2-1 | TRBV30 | CAWSGRVLAGEGNEQFF | TGTGCCTGGAGTGGCCGGGTTCTAGCGGGAGAGGGCAATGAGCAGTTCTTC
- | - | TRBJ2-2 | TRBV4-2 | CASSQDNGGGELFF | TGTGCCAGCAGCCAAGATAACGGGGGCGGGGAGCTGTTTTTT
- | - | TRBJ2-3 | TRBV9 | CASKEGFSTDTQYF | TGTGCCAGCAAAGAGGGCTTCAGCACAGATACGCAGTATTTT
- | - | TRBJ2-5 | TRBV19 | CASSIGGQGAGETQYF | TGTGCCAGTAGTATCGGGGGGCAGGGGGCAGGAGAGACCCAGTACTTC
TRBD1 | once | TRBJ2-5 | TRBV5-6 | CASSATGGETQYF | TGTGCCAGCAGCGCGACAGGGGGTGAGACCCAGTACTTC
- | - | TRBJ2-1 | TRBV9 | CASSVKDYPSNEQFF | TGTGCCAGCAGCGTAAAGGACTACCCCAGCAATGAGCAGTTCTTC
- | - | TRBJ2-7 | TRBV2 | CASSEGGETYYEQYF | TGTGCCAGCAGTGAAGGGGGAGAAACCTATTACGAGCAGTACTTC
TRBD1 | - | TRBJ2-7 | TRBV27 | CASSLLGTGAYEQYF | TGTGCCAGCAGTTTACTCGGGACAGGAGCCTACGAGCAGTACTTC
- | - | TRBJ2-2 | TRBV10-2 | CASSDYSGAVGELFF | TGCGCCAGCAGTGACTATTCAGGGGCGGTCGGGGAGCTGTTTTTT
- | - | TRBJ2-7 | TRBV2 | CASSLRVDYEQYF | TGTGCCAGCAGTCTCAGGGTTGACTACGAGCAGTACTTC
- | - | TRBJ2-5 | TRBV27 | CASSIIGETQYF | TGTGCCAGCAGTATAATCGGTGAGACCCAGTACTTC
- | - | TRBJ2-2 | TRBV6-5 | CASSYSGQNTGELFF | TGTGCCAGCAGTTACTCGGGACAGAACACCGGGGAGCTGTTTTTT
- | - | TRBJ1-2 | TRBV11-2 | CASSSILGGSGYTF | TGTGCCAGCAGCTCCATCCTTGGAGGAAGCGGCTACACCTTC
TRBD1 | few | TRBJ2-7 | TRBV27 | CASSLAGTESYEQYF | TGTGCCAGCAGTTTAGCCGGGACAGAATCCTACGAGCAGTACTTC
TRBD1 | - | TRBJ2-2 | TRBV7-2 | CASSVRQGSTGELFF | TGTGCCAGCAGCGTACGACAGGGCAGCACCGGGGAGCTGTTTTTT
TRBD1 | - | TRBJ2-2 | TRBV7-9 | CASSPRQGLTTGELFF | TGTGCCAGCAGCCCTCGACAGGGGTTGACCACCGGGGAGCTGTTTTTT
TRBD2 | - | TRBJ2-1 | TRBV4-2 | CASSQDRLAGASEQFF | TGTGCCAGCAGCCAAGATCGGCTAGCGGGAGCCTCTGAGCAGTTCTTC
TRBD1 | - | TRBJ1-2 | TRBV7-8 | CASSAPGTGGYGYTF | TGTGCCAGCAGCGCTCCCGGGACAGGAGGGTATGGCTACACCTTC
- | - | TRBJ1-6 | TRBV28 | CASRLPEYNSPLHF | TGTGCCAGCAGGCTGCCGGAGTATAATTCACCCCTCCACTTT
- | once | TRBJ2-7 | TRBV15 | CATSSAAGTVLRNCYEQYF | TGTGCCACCAGCAGTGCCGCGGGGACGGTACTGAGAAACTGCTACGAGCAGTACTTC
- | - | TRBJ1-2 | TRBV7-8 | CASSLYYQSYGYTF | TGTGCCAGCAGCTTATATTACCAGTCTTATGGCTACACCTTC
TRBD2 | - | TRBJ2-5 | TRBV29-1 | CSAFVLAGGRQETQYF | TGCAGCGCTTTTGTTCTAGCGGGAGGGAGGCAAGAGACCCAGTACTTC
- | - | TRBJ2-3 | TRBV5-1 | CASSEGDDVDTQYF | TGCGCCAGCAGTGAGGGGGACGACGTGGATACGCAGTATTTT
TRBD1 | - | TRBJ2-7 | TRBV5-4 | CASSPGQGAVTYEQYF | TGTGCCAGCAGCCCTGGACAGGGGGCTGTGACCTACGAGCAGTACTTC
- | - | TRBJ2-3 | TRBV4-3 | CASSQDTVRGLPLYF | TGCGCCAGCAGCCAAGATACCGTGCGGGGCCTACCTCTGTATTTT
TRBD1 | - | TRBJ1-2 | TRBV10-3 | CAIRGQGVYYGYTF | TGTGCCATCAGGGGACAGGGGGTATACTATGGCTACACCTTC
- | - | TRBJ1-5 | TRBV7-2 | CASSVNGGSNQPQHF | TGTGCCAGCAGCGTAAATGGAGGAAGCAATCAGCCCCAGCATTTT
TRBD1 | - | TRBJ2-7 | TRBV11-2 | CASSPGTGVSSDEQYF | TGTGCCAGCAGCCCGGGGACAGGGGTTTCTTCCGACGAGCAGTACTTC
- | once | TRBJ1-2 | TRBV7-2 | CASSPRGGGSDGYTF | TGTGCCAGCAGCCCCCGAGGGGGGGGCTCCGATGGCTACACCTTC
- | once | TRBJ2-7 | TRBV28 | CASTADSSYEQYF | TGTGCCAGCACCGCAGACAGCTCCTACGAGCAGTACTTC
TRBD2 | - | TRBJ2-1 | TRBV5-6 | CASSSPGLYNEQFF | TGTGCCAGCAGCTCACCGGGACTATACAATGAGCAGTTCTTC
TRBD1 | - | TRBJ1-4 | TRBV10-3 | CAISESTGTNEKLFF | TGTGCCATCAGTGAGTCGACAGGGACTAATGAAAAACTGTTTTTT
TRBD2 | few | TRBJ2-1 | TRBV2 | CASSEASGAGGPLSYNEQFF | TGTGCCAGCAGTGAAGCGAGTGGCGCGGGAGGCCCCCTATCCTACAATGAGCAGTTCTTC
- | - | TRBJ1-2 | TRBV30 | CAWSGGGPGGYTF | TGTGCCTGGAGTGGCGGGGGGCCGGGGGGCTACACCTTC
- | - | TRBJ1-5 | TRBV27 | CASSFAGYNQPQHF | TGTGCCAGCAGTTTCGCGGGGTACAATCAGCCCCAGCATTTT
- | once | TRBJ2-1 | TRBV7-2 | CASSQLREGQFF | TGTGCCAGCAGCCAACTCAGGGAAGGACAGTTCTTC
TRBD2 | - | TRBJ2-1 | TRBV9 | CASSEYPLAGRYNEQFF | TGTGCCAGCAGCGAGTACCCATTAGCGGGAAGATACAATGAGCAGTTCTTC
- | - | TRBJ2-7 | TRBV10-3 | CAIRVGGQEISYEQYF | TGTGCCATCAGAGTCGGGGGGCAAGAAATCTCCTACGAGCAGTACTTC
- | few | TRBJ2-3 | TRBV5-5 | CASSFYRRATDTQYF | TGTGCCAGCAGCTTTTATCGCAGGGCCACAGATACGCAGTATTTT
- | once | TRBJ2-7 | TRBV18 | CASSRLTSKSVTYEQYF | TGTGCCAGCTCACGACTGACTTCAAAAAGCGTGACCTACGAGCAGTACTTC
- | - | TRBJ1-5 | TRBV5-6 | CASSLGGHYNQPQHF | TGTGCCAGCAGCTTGGGGGGACATTACAATCAGCCCCAGCATTTT
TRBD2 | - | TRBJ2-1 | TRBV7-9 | CASSSIEASGSLHEQFF | TGTGCCAGCAGCTCTATAGAGGCTAGCGGGAGTCTCCATGAGCAGTTCTTC
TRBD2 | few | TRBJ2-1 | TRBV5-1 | CASSLPPGLAESSYNEQFF | TGCGCCAGCAGCCTCCCCCCCGGACTAGCGGAAAGCTCCTACAATGAGCAGTTCTTC
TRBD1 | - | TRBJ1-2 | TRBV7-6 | CASSLGDRVGYTF | TGTGCCAGCAGCTTAGGGGACAGGGTTGGCTACACCTTC
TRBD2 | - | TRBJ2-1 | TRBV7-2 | CASSLVGTSGYNEQFF | TGTGCCAGCAGCTTAGTCGGGACTAGCGGGTACAATGAGCAGTTCTTC